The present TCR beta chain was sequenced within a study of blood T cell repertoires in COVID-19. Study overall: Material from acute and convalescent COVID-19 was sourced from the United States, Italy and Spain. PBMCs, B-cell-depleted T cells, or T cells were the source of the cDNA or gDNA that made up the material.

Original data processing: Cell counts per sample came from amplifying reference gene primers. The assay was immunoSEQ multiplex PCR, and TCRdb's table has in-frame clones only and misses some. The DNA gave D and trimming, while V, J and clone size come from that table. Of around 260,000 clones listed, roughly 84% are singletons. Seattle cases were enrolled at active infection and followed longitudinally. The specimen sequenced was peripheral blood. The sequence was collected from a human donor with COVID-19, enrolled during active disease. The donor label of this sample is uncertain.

In DNA, the CDR3 is TGCGCCAGCAGCCAAGGTACGGGGTCGAGCCCAGATACGCAGTATTTT. This gives the protein CASSQGTGSSPDTQYF. The chain recombines TRBV4-3 with TRBJ2-3, with D possibly TRBD2 on 5 matching bases. V lost 1 base, J lost 4 bases, and 15 bases lay in between. Germline V CDR1 and CDR2: LGHNA, YSLEER. The CDR3 covers 16 residues.